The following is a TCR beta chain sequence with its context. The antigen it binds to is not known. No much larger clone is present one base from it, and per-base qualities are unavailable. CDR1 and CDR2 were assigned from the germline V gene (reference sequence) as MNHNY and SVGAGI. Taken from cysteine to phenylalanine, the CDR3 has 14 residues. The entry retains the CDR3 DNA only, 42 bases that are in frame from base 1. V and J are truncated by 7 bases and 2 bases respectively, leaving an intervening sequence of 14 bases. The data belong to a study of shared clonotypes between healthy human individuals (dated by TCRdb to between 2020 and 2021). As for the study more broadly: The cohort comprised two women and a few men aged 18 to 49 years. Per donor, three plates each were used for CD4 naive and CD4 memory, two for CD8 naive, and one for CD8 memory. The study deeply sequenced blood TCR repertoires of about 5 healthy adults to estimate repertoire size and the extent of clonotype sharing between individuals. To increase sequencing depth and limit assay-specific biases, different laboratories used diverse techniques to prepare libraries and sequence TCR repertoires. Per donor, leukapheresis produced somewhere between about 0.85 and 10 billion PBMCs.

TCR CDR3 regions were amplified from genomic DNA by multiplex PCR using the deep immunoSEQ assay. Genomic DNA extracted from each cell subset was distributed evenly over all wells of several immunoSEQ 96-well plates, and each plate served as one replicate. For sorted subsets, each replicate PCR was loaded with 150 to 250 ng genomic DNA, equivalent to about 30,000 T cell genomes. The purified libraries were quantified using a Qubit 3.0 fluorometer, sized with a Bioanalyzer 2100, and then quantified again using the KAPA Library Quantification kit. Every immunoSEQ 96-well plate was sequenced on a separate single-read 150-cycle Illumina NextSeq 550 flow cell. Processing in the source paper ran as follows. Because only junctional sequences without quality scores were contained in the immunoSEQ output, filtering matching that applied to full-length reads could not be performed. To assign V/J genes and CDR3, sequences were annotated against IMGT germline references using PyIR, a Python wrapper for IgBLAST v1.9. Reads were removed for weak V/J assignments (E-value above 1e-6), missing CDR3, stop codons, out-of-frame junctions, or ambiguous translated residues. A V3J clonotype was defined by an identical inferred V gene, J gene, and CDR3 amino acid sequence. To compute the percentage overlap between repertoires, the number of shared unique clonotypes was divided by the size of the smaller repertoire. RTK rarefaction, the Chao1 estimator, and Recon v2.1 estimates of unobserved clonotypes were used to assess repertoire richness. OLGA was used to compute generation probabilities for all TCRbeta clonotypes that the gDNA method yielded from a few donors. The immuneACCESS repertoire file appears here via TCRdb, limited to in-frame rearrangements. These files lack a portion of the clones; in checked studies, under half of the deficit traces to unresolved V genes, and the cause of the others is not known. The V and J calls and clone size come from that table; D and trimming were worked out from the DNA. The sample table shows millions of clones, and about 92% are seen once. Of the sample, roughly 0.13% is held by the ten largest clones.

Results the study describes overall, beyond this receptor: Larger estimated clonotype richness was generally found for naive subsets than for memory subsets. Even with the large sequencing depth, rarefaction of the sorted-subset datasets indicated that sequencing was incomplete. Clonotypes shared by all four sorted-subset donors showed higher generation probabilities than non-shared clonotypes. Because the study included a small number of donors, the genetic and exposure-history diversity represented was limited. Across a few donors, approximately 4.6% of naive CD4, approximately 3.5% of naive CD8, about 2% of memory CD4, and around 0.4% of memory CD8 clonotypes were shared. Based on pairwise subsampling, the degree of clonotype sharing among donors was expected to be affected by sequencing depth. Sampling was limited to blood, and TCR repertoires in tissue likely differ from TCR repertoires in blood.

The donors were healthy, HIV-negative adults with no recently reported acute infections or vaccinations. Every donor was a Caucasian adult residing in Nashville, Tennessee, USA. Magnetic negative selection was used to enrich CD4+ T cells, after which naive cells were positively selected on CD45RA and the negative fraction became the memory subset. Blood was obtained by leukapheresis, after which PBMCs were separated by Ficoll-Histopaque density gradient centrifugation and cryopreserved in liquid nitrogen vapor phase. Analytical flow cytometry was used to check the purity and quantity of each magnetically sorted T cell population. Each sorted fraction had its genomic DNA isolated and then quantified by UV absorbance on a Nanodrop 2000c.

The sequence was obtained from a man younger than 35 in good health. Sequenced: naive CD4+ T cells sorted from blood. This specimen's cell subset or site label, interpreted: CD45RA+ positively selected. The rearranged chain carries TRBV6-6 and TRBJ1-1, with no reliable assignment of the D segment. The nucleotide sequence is TGTGCCAGCACACCCCAGGAGAGAAACACTGAAGCTTTCTTT. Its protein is CASTPQERNTEAFF.